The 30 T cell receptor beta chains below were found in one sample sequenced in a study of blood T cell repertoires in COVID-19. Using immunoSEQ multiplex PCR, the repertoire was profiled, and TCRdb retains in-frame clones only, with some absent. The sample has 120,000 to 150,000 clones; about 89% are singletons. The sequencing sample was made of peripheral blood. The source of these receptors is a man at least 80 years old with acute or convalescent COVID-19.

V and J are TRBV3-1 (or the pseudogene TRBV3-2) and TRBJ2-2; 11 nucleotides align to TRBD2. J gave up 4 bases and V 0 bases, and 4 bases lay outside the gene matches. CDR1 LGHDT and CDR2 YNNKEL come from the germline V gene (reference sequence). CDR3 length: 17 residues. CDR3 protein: CASSQDASGRTTGELFF. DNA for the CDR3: TGTGCCAGCAGCCAAGATGCTAGCGGGAGGACCACCGGGGAGCTGTTTTTT.

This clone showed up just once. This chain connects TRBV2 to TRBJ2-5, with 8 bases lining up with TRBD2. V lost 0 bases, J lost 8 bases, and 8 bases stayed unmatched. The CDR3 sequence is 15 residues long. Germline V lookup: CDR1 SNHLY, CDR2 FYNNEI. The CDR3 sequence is CASSEALSGGLTQYF. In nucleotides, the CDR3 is TGTGCCAGCAGTGAAGCGCTTTCGGGAGGGCTCACCCAGTACTTC.

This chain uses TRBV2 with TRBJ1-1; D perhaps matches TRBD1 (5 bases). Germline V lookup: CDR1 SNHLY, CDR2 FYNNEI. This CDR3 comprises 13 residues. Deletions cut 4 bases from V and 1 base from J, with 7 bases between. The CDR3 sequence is CASSGQPNTEAFF. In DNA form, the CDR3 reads TGTGCCAGCAGTGGACAGCCGAACACTGAAGCTTTCTTT.

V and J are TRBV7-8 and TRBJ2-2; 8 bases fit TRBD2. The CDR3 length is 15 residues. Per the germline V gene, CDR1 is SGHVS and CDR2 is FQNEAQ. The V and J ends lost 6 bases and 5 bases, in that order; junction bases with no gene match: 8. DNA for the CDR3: TGTGCCAGCAGTTACCGGGCTAGCGGGACCGGGGAGCTGTTTTTT. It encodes CASSYRASGTGELFF.

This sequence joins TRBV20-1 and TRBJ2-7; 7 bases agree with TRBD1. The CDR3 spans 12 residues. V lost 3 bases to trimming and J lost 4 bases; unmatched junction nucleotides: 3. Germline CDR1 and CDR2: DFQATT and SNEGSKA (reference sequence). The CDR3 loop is CSASRGLYEQYF. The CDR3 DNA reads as TGCAGTGCTAGTAGGGGGCTTTACGAGCAGTACTTC.

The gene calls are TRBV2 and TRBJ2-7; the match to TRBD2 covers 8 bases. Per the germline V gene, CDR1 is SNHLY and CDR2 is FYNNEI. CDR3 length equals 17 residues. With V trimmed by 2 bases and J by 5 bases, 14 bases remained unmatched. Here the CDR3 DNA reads TGTGCCAGCAGTGAAACCCCTCTAGCGGGCTCTGGTAACGAGCAGTACTTC. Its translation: CASSETPLAGSGNEQYF.

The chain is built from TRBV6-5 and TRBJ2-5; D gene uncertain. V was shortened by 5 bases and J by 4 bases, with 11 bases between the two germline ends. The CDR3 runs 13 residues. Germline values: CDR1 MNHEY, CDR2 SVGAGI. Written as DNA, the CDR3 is TGTGCCAGCAGTCACAGTATTGGAGAGACCCAGTACTTC. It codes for CASSHSIGETQYF.

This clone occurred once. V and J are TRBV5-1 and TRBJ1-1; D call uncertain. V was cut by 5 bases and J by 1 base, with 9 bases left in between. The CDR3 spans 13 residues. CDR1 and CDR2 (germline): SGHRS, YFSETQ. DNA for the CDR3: TGCGCCAGCAGAGCTGCGGAGAACACTGAAGCTTTCTTT. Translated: CASRAAENTEAFF.

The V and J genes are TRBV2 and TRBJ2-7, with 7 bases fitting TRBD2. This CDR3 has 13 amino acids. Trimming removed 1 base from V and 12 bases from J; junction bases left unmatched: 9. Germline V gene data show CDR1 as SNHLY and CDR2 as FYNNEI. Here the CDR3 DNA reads TGTGCCAGCAGTGAAGGGACTAGTGGAGGCCCGTACTTC. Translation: CASSEGTSGGPYF.

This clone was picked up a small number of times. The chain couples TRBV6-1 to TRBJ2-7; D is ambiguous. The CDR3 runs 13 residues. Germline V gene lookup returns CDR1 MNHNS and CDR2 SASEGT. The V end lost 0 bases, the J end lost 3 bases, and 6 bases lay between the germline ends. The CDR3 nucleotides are TGTGCCAGCAGTGAAGCGTCGTTCTACGAGCAGTACTTC. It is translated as CASSEASFYEQYF.

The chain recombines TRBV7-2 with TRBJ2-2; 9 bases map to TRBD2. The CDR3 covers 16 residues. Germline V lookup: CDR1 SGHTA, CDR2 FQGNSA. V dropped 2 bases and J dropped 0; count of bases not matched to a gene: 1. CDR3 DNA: TGTGCCAGCAGCTTACGCGGGGGGGCGAACACCGGGGAGCTGTTTTTT. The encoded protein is CASSLRGGANTGELFF.

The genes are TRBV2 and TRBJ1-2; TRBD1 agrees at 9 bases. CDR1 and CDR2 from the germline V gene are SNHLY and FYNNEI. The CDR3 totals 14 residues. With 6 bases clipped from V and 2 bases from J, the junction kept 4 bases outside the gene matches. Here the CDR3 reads CASREQGANYGYTF. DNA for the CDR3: TGTGCCAGCAGGGAACAGGGGGCGAACTATGGCTACACCTTC. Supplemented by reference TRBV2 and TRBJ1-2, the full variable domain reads EPEVTQTPSHQVTQMGQEVILRCVPISNHLYFYWYRQILGQKVEFLVSFYNNEISEKSEIFDDQFSVERPDGSNFTLKIRSTKLEDSAMYFCASREQGANYGYTFGSGTRLTVV.

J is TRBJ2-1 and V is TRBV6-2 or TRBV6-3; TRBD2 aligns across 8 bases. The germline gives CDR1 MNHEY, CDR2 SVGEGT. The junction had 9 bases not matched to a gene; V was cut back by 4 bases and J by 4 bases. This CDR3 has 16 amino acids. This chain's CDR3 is CASSSPSGGLYNEQFF. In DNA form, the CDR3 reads TGTGCCAGCAGTTCCCCAAGCGGGGGCCTTTACAATGAGCAGTTCTTC.

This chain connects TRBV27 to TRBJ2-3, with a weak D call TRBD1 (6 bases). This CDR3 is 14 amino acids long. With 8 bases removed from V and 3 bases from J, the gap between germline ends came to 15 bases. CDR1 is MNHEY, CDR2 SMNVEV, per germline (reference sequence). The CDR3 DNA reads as TGTGCCAGCTCAAAGTCTAGGGGGACAGATACGCAGTATTTT. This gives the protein CASSKSRGTDTQYF.

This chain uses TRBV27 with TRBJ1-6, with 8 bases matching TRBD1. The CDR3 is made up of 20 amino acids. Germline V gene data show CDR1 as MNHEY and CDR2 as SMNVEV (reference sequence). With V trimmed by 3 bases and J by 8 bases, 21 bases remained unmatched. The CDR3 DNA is TGTGCCAGCAGTTTTTCCCCACCGCTCCGGACAGGGTCATATGATTCACCCCTCCACTTT. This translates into CASSFSPPLRTGSYDSPLHF.

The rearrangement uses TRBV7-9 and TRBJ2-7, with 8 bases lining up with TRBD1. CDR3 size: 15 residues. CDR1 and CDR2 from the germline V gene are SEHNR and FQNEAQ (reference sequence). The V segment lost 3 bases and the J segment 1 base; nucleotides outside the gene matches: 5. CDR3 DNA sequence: TGTGCCAGCAGCTTCCCAGGGGGCAGGTCCTACGAGCAGTACTTC. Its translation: CASSFPGGRSYEQYF.

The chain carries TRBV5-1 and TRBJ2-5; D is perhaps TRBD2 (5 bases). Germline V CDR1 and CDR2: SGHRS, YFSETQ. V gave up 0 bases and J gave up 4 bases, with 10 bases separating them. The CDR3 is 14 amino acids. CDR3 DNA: TGCGCCAGCAGCTTGGGCGGGTTGGGAGAGACCCAGTACTTC. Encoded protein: CASSLGGLGETQYF.

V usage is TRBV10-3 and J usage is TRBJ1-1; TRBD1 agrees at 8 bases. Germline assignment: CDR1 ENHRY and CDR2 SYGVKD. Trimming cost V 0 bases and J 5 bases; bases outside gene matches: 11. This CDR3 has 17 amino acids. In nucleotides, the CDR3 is TGTGCCATCAGTGAGTCGTCGTCGGGACAGGTTGGGACTGAAGCTTTCTTT. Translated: CAISESSSGQVGTEAFF.

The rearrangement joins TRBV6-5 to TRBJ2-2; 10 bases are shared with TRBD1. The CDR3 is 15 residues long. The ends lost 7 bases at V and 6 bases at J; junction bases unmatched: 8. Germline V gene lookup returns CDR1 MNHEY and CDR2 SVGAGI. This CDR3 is CASKGTGVGAGELFF. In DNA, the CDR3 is TGTGCCAGCAAAGGGACAGGGGTTGGGGCCGGGGAGCTGTTTTTT.

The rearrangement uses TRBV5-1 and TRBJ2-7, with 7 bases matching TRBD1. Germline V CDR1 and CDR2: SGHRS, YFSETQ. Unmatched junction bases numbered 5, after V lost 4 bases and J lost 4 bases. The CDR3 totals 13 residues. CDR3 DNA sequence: TGCGCCAGCAGCCCCGGACAGGAATACGAGCAGTACTTC. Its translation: CASSPGQEYEQYF.

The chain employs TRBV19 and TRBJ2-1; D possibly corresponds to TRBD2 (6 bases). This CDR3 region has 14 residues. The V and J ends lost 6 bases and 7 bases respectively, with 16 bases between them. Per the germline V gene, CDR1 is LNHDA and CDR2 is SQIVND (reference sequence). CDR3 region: CASSTGTGGNEQFF. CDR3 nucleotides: TGTGCCAGTAGCACCGGGACTGGCGGGAATGAGCAGTTCTTC. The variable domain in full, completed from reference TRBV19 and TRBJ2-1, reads DGGITQSPKYLFRKEGQNVTLSCEQNLNHDAMYWYRQDPGQGLRLIYYSQIVNDFQKGDIAEGYSVSREKKESFPLTVTSAQKNPTAFYLCASSTGTGGNEQFFGPGTRLTVL.

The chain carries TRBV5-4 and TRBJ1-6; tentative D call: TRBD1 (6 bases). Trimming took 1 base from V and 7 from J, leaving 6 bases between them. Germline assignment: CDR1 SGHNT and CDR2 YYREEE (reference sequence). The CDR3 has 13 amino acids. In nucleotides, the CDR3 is TGTGCCAGCAGCTTGACAGGGAATTCACCCCTCCACTTT. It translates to CASSLTGNSPLHF. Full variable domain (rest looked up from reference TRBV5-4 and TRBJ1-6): ETGVTQSPTHLIKTRGQQVTLRCSSQSGHNTVSWYQQALGQGPQFIFQYYREEENGRGNFPPRFSGLQFPNYSSELNVNALELDDSALYLCASSLTGNSPLHFGNGTRLTVT.

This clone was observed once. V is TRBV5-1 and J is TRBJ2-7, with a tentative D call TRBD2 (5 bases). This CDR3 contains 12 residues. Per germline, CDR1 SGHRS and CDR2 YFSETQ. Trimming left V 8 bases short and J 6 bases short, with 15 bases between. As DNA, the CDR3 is TGCGCCAGTCCCCCAGAAGAGGGCGAGCAGTACTTC. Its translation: CASPPEEGEQYF. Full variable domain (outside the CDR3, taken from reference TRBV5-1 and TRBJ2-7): KAGVTQTPRYLIKTRGQQVTLSCSPISGHRSVSWYQQTPGQGLQFLFEYFSETQRNKGNFPGRFSGRQFSNSRSEMNVSTLELGDSALYLCASPPEEGEQYFGPGTRLTVT.

As DNA, the CDR3 is TGTGCCAGCAGCTTAAGGGAGGGGTGGAACTATGGCTACACCTTC. Amino acid sequence: CASSLREGWNYGYTF. This sequence joins TRBV11-2 and TRBJ1-2, with TRBD1 as a possible D gene (5 bases). V was trimmed by 2 bases and J by 2 bases, leaving 12 bases between them. The CDR3 is made up of 15 amino acids. The V gene's germline CDR1 is SGHAT and CDR2 FQNNGV. The full variable domain, with the rest looked up from reference TRBV11-2 and TRBJ1-2, is EAGVAQSPRYKIIEKRQSVAFWCNPISGHATLYWYQQILGQGPKLLIQFQNNGVVDDSQLPKDRFSAERLKGVDSTLKIQPAKLEDSAVYLCASSLREGWNYGYTFGSGTRLTVV.

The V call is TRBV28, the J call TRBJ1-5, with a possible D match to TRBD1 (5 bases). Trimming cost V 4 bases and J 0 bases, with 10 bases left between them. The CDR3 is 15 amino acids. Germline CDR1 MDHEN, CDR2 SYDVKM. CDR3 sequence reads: CASSSGQNSNQPQHF. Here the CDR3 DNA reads TGTGCCAGCAGTTCCGGACAAAATAGCAATCAGCCCCAGCATTTT.

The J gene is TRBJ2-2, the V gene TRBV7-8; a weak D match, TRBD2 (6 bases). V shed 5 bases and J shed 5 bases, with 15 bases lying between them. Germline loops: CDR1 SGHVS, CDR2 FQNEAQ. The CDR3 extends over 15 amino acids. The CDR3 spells CASSMGTYGTGELFF. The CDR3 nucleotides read TGTGCCAGCAGCATGGGGACTTACGGGACCGGGGAGCTGTTTTTT.

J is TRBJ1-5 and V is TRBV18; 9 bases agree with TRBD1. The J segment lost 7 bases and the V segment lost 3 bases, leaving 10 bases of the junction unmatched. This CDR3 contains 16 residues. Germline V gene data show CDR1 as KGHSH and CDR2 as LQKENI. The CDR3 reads CASSPQPTGGGQPQHF. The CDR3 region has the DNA TGTGCCAGCTCACCCCAGCCTACAGGGGGCGGGCAGCCCCAGCATTTT.

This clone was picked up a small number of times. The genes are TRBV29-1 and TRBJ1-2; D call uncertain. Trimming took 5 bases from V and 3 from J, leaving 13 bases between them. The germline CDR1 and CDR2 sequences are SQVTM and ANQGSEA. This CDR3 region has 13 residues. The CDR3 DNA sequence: TGCAGCGTTCTCAACAGAAAGGACTATGGCTACACCTTC. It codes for CSVLNRKDYGYTF.

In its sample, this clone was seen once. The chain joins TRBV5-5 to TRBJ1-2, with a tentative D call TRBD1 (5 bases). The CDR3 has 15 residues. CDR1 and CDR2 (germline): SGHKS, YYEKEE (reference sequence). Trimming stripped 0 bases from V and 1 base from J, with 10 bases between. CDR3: CASSLADSVNYGYTF. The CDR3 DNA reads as TGTGCCAGCAGCTTGGCCGACAGTGTTAACTATGGCTACACCTTC.

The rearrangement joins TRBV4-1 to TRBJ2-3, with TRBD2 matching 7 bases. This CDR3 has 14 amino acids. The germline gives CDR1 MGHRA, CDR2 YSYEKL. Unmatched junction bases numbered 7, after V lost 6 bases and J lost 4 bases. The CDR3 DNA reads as TGCGCCAGCAGTTCCCGACTAGCCCCAGATACGCAGTATTTT. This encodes CASSSRLAPDTQYF.